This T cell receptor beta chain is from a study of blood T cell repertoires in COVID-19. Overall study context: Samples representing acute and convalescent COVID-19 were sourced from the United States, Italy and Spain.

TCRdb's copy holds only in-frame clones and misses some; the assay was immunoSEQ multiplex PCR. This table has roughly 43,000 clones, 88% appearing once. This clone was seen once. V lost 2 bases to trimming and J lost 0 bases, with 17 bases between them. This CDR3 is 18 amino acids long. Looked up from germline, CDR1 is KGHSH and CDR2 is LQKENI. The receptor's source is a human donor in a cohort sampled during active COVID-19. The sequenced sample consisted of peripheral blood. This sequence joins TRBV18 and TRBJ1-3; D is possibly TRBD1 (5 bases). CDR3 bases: TGTGCCAGCTCACCATGGGGGGGGGAGCTCCTCTCTGGAAACACCATATATTTT. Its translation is CASSPWGGELLSGNTIYF. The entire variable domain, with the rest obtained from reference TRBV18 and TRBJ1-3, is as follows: NAGVMQNPRHLVRRRGQEARLRCSPMKGHSHVYWYRQLPEEGLKFMVYLQKENIIDESGMPKERFSAEFPKEGPSILRIQQVVRGDSAAYFCASSPWGGELLSGNTIYFGEGSWLTVV.